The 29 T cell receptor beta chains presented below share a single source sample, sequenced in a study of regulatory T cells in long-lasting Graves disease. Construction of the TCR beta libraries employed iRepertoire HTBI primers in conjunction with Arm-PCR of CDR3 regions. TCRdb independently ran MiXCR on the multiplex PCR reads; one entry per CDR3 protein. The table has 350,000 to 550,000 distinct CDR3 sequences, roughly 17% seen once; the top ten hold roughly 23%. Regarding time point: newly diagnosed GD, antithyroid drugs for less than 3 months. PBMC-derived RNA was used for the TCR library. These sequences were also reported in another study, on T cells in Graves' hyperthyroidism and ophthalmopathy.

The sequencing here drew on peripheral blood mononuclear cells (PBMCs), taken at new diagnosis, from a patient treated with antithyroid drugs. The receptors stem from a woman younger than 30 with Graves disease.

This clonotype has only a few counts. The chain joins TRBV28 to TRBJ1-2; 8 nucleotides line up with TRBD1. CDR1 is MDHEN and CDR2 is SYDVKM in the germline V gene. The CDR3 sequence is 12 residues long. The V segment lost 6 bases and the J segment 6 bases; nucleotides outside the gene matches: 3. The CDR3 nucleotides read TGTGCCAGCAGGACAGGGGTGGATGGCTACACCTTC. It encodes CASRTGVDGYTF.

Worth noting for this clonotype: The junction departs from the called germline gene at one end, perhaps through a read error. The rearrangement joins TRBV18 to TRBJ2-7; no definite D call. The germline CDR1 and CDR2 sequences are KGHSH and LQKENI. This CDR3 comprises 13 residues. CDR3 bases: TGTGCCAGCTCTCCTGCCACATCCTACGAGCGGTACTTC. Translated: CASSPATSYERYF.

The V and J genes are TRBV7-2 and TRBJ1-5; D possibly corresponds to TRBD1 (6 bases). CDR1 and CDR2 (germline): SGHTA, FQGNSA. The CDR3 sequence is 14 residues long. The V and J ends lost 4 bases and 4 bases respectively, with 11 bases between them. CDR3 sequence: CASSSQGWNQPQHF. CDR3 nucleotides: TGTGCCAGCAGCTCCCAGGGGTGGAATCAGCCCCAGCATTTT. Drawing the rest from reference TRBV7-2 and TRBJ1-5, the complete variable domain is GAGVSQSPSNKVTEKGKDVELRCDPISGHTALYWYRQSLGQGLEFLIYFQGNSAPDKSGLPSDRFSAERTGGSVSTLTIQRTQQEDSAVYLCASSSQGWNQPQHFGDGTRLSIL.

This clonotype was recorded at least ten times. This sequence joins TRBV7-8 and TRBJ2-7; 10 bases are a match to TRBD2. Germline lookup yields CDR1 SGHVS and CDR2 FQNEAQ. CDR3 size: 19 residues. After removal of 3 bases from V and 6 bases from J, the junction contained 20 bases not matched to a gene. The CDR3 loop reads CASSLDLAGTSDIRGEQYF. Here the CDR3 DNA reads TGTGCCAGCAGCTTGGACTTAGCCGGGACTAGCGACATAAGGGGCGAGCAGTACTTC.

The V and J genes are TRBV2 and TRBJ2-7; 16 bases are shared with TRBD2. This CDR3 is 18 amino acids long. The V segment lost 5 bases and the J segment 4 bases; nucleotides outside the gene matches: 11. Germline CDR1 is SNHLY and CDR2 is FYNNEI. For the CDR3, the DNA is TGTGCCAGCAGTCTAGGGACTAGCGGGAGGGTGGCCCATTACGAGCAGTACTTC. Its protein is CASSLGTSGRVAHYEQYF.

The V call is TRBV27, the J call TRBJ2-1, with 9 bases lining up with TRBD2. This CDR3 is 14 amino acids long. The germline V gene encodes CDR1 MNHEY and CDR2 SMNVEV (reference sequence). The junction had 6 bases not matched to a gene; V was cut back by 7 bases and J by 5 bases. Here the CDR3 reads CASNDLAGHNEQFF. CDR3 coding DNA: TGTGCCAGCAATGACCTAGCGGGACACAATGAGCAGTTCTTC.

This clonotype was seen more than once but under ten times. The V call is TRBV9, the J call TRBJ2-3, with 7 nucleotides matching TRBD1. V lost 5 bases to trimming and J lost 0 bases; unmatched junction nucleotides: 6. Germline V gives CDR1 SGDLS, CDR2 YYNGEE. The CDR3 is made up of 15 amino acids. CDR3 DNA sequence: TGTGCCAGCAGTGATGGACAGGCTAGCACAGATACGCAGTATTTT. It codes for CASSDGQASTDTQYF.

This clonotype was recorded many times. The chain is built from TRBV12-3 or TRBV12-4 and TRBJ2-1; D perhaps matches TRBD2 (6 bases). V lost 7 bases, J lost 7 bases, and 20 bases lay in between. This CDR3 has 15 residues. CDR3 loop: CASNHGSGNLNEQFF. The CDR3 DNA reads TGTGCCAGCAATCACGGGAGTGGGAATCTGAATGAGCAGTTCTTC.

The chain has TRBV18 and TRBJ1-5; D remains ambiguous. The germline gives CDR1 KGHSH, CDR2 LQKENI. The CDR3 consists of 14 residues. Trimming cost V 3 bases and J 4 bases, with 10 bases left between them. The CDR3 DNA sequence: TGTGCCAGCTCACCCCCTGGCGAGAATCAGCCCCAGCATTTT. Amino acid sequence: CASSPPGENQPQHF.

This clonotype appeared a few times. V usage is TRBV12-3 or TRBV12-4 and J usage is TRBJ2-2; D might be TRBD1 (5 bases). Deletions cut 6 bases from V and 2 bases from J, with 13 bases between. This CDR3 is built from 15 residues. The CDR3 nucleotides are TGTGCCAGCAGGATCCGAAGGGGTAACACCGGGGAGCTGTTTTTT. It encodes CASRIRRGNTGELFF.

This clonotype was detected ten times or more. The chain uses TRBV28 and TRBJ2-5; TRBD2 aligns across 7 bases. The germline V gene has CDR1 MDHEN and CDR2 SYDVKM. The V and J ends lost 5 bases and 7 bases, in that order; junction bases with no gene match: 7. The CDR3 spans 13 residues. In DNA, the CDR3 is TGTGCCAGCAGTCTAGCGGTTCTGGGGACCCAGTACTTC. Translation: CASSLAVLGTQYF.

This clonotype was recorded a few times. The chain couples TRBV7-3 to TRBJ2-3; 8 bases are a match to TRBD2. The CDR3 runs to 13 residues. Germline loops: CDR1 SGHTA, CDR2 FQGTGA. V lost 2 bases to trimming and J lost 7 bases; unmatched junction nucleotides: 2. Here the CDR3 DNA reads TGTGCCAGCAGCTTAGGACTAGCTAATACGCAGTATTTT. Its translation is CASSLGLANTQYF.

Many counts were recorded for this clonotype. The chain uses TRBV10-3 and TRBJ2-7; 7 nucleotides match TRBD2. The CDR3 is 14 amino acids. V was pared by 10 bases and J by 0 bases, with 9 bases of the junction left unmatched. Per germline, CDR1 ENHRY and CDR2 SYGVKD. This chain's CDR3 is CATLAGPSSYEQYF. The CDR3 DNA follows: TGTGCCACCTTAGCGGGTCCGAGCTCCTACGAGCAGTACTTC.

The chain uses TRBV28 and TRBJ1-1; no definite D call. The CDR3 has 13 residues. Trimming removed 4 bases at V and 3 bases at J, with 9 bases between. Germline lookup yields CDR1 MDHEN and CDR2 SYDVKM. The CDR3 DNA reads TGTGCCAGCAGTTGGGCCGGGCACACTGAAGCTTTCTTT. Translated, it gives CASSWAGHTEAFF.

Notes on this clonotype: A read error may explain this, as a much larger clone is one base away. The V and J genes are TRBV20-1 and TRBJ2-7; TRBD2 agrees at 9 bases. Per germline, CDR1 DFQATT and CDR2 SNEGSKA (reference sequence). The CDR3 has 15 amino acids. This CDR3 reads CSARVSIAGAYEQHF. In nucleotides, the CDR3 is TGCAGTGCTAGAGTCTCAATAGCGGGAGCCTACGAGCAGCACTTC.

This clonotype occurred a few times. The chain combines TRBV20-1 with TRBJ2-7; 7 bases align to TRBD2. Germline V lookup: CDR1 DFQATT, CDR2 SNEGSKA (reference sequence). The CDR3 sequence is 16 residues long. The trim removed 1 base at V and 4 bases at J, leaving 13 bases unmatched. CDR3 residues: CSARGGGSRSGYEQYF. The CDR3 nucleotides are TGCAGTGCTAGAGGTGGCGGGAGCCGAAGCGGGTACGAGCAGTACTTC.

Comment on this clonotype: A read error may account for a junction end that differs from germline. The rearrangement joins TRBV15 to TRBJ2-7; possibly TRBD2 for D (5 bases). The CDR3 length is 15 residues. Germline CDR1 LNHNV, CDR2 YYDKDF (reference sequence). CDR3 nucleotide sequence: TGTGCCGCCAGCGGAAGTCGGGCCATCGCCTACGAGCAGTACTTC. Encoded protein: CAASGSRAIAYEQYF.

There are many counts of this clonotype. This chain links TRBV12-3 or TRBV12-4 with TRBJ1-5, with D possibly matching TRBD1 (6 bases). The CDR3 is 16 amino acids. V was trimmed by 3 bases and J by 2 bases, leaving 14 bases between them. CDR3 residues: CASSLTGGGRNQPQHF. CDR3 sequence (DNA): TGTGCCAGCAGTTTGACCGGGGGCGGACGCAATCAGCCCCAGCATTTT.

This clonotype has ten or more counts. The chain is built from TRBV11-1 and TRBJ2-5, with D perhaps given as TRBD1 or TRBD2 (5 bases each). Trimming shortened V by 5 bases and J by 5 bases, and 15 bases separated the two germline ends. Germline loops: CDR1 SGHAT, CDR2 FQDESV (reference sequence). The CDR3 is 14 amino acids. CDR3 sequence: CASSEGRAGETQYF. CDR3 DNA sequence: TGTGCCAGCAGCGAGGGGAGAGCAGGGGAGACCCAGTACTTC. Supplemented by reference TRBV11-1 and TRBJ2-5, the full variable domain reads EAEVAQSPRYKITEKSQAVAFWCDPISGHATLYWYRQILGQGPELLVQFQDESVVDDSQLPKDRFSAERLKGVDSTLKIQPAELGDSAMYLCASSEGRAGETQYFGPGTRLLVL.

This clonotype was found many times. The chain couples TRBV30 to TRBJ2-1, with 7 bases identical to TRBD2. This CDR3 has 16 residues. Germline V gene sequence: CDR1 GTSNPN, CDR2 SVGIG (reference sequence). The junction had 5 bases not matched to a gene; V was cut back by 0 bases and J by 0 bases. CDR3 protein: CAWSVLGGSSYNEQFF. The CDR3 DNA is TGTGCCTGGAGTGTCCTTGGCGGGAGCTCCTACAATGAGCAGTTCTTC.

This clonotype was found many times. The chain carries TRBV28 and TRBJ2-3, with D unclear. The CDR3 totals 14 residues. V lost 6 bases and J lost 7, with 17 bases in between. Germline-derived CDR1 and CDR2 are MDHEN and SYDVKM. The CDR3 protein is CASRRAQTRNTQYF. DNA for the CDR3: TGTGCCAGCAGGCGAGCCCAGACCCGAAATACGCAGTATTTT.

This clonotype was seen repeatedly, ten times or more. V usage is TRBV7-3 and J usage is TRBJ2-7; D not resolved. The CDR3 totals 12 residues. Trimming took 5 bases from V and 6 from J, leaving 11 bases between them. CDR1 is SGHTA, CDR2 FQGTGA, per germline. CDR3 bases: TGTGCCAGCAGCCTCTCCTTAATCGAGCAGTACTTC. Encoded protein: CASSLSLIEQYF.

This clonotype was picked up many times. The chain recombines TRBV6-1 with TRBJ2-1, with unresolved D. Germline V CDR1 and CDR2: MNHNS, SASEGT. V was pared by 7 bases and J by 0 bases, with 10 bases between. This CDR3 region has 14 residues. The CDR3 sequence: CASKTAHSYNEQFF. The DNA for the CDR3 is TGTGCCAGCAAGACTGCACACTCCTACAATGAGCAGTTCTTC.

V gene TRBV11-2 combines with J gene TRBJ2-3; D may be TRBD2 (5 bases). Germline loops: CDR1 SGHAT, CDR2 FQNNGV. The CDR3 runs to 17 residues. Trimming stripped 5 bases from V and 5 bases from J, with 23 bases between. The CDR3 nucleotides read TGTGCCAGCAGCCCCCAAGGGAGCGTGGGGTTTGTAGATACGCAGTATTTT. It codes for CASSPQGSVGFVDTQYF.

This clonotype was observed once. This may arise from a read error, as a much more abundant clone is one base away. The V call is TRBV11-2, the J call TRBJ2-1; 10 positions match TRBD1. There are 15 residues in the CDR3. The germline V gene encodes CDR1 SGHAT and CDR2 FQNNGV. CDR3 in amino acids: CASSQAGQGIYEQFF. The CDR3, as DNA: TGCGCCAGCAGCCAAGCGGGACAGGGGATCTACGAGCAGTTCTTC.

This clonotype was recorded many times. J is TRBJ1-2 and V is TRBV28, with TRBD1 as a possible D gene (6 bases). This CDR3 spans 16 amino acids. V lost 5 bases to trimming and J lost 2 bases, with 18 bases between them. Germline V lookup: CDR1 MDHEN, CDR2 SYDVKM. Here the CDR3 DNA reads TGTGCCAGCAGTCCACCCCCACAACAGGGAAACTATGGCTACACCTTC. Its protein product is CASSPPPQQGNYGYTF.

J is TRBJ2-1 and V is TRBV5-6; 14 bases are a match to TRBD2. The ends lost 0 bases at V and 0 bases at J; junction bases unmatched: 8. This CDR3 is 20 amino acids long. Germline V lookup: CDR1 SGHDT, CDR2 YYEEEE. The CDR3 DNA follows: TGTGCCAGCAGCTTGGGACTAGCGGGAGGGAGGGGGACCTCCTACAATGAGCAGTTCTTC. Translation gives CASSLGLAGGRGTSYNEQFF.

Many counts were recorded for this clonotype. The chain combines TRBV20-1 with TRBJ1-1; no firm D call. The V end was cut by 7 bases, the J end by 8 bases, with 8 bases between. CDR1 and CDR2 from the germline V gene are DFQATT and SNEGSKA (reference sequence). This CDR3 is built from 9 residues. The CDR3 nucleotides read TGCAGTGGGAGACCAGAAGCTTTCTTT. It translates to CSGRPEAFF.

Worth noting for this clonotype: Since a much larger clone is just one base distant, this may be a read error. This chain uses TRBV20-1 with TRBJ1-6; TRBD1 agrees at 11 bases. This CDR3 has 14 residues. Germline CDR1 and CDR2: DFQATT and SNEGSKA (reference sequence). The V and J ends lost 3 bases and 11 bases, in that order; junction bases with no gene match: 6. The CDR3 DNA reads TGCAGTGCTAGTAGGGACAGGGGGAATACACCCCTCCACTTT. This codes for CSASRDRGNTPLHF.